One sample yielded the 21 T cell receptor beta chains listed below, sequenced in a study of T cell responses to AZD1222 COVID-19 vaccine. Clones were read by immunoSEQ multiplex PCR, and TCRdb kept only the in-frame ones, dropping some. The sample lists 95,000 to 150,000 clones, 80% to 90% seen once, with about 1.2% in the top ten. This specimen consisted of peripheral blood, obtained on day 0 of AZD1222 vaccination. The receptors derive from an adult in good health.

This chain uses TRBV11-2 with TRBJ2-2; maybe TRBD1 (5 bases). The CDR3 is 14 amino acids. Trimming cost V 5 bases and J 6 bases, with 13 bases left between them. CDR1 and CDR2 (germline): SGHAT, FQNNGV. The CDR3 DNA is TGTGCCAGCAGCCCGACAGATTTCCCCGGGGAGCTGTTTTTT. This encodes CASSPTDFPGELFF.

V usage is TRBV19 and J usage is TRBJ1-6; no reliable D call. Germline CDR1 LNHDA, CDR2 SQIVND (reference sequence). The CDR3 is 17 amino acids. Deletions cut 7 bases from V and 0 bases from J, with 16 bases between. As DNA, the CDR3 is TGTGCCAGTACCTTCACCGGGATTGGCTCCTATAATTCACCCCTCCACTTT. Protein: CASTFTGIGSYNSPLHF.

In nucleotides, the CDR3 is TGTGCCATCAGTGAGTCGGGAGGGGGCCCGAGCACAGATACGCAGTATTTT. Its protein product is CAISESGGGPSTDTQYF. V usage is TRBV10-3 and J usage is TRBJ2-3, with D possibly being TRBD1 or TRBD2 (7 bases each). The V gene lost 0 bases and the J gene lost 0 bases, with 13 bases spanning the gap. The CDR3 length is 17 residues. CDR1 is ENHRY and CDR2 is SYGVKD in the germline V gene.

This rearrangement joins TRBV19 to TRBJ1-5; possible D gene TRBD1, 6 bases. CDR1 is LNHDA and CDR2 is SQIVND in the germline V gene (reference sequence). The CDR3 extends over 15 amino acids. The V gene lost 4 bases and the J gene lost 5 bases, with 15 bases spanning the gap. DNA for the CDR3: TGTGCCAGTAGTAAAGGACAGTGGATTGATCAGCCCCAGCATTTT. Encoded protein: CASSKGQWIDQPQHF.

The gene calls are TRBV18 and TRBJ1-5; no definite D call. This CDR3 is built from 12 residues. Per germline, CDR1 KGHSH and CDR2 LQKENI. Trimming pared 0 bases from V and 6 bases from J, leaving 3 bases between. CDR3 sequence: CASSPPGQPQHF. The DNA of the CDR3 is TGTGCCAGCTCACCACCCGGTCAGCCCCAGCATTTT.

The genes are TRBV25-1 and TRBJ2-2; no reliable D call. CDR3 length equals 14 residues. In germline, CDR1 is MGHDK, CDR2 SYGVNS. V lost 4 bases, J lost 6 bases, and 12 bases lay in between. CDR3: CASSVGEVAGELFF. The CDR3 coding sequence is TGTGCCAGCAGTGTGGGCGAGGTGGCCGGGGAGCTGTTTTTT. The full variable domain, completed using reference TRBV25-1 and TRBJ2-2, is EADIYQTPRYLVIGTGKKITLECSQTMGHDKMYWYQQDPGMELHLIHYSYGVNSTEKGDLSSESTVSRIRTEHFPLTLESARPSHTSQYLCASSVGEVAGELFFGEGSRLTVL.

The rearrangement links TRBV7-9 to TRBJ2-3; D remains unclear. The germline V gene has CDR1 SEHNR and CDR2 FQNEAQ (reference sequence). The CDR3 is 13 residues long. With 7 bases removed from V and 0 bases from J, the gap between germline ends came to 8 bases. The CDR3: CASIPSSTDTQYF. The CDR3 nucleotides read TGTGCCAGCATCCCATCTAGCACAGATACGCAGTATTTT.

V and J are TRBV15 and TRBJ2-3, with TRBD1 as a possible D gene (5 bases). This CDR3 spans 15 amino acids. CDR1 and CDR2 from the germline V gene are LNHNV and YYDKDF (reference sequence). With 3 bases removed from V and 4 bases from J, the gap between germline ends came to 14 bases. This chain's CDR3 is CATSSMQGISDTQYF. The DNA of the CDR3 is TGTGCCACCAGCAGTATGCAGGGAATATCAGATACGCAGTATTTT.

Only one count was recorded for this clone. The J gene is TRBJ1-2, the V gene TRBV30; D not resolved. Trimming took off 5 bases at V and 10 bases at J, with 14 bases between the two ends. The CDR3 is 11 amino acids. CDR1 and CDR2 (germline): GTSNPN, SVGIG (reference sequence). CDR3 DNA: TGTGCCTGGGGCGAACCGGGTCCCTACACCTTC. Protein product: CAWGEPGPYTF.

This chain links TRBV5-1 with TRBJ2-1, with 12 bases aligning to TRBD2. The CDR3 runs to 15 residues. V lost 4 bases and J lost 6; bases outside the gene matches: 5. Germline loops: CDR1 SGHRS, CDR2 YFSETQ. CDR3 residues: CASSATSGGSNEQFF. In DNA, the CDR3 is TGCGCCAGCAGCGCAACTAGCGGGGGGTCCAATGAGCAGTTCTTC. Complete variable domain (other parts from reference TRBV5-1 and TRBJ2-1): KAGVTQTPRYLIKTRGQQVTLSCSPISGHRSVSWYQQTPGQGLQFLFEYFSETQRNKGNFPGRFSGRQFSNSRSEMNVSTLELGDSALYLCASSATSGGSNEQFFGPGTRLTVL.

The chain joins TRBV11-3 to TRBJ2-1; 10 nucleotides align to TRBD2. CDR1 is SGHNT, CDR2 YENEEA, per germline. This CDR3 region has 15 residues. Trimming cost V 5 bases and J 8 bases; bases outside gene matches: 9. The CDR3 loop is CASSRSGGAGYEQFF. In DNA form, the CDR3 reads TGTGCCAGCAGCCGCAGCGGGGGGGCAGGCTATGAGCAGTTCTTC.

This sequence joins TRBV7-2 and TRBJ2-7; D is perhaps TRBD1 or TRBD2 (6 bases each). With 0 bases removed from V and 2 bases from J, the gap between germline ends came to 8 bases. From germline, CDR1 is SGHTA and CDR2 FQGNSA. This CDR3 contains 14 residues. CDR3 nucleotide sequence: TGTGCCAGCAGCTTAGCGGGGGGCCCCTACGAGCAGTACTTC. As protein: CASSLAGGPYEQYF.

CDR3 bases: TGTGCCAGCGAAGGGGGTGATACGCAGTATTTT. It encodes CASEGGDTQYF. The chain recombines TRBV28 with TRBJ2-3, with D possibly TRBD1 on 6 matching bases. Trimming cost V 8 bases and J 6 bases, with 9 bases left between them. Germline CDR1 is MDHEN and CDR2 is SYDVKM. This CDR3 spans 11 amino acids.

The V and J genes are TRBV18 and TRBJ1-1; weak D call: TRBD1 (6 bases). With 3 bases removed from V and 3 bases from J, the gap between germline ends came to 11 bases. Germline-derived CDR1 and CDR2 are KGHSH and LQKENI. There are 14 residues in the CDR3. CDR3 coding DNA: TGTGCCAGCTCACCGGGGCAGGGGTACACTGAAGCTTTCTTT. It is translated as CASSPGQGYTEAFF.

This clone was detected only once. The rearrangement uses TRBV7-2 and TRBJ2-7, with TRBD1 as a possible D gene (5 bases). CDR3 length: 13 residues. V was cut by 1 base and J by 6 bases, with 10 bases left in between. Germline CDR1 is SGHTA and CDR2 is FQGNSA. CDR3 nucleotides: TGTGCCAGCAGCTTAGGATTAGGGGCCGAGCAGTACTTC. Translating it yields CASSLGLGAEQYF. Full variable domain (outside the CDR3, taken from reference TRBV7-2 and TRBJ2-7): GAGVSQSPSNKVTEKGKDVELRCDPISGHTALYWYRQSLGQGLEFLIYFQGNSAPDKSGLPSDRFSAERTGGSVSTLTIQRTQQEDSAVYLCASSLGLGAEQYFGPGTRLTVT.

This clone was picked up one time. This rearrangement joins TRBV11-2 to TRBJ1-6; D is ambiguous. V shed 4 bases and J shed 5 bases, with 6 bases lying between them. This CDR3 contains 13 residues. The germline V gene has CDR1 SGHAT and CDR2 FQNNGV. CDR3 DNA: TGTGCCAGCAGCTCTACGGATAATTCACCCCTCCACTTT. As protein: CASSSTDNSPLHF.

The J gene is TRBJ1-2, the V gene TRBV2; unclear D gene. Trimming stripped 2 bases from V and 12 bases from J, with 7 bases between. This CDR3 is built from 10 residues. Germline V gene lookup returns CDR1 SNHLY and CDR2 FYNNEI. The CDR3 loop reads CASSEWYNTF. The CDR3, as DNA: TGTGCCAGCAGTGAATGGTATAACACCTTC.

As DNA, the CDR3 is TGTGCCAGCAGCTTGTTGACAGGGGTGGTTGGGGCCAACGTCCTGACTTTC. Protein: CASSLLTGVVGANVLTF. The J gene is TRBJ2-6, the V gene TRBV5-5, with 8 positions matching TRBD1. This CDR3 comprises 17 residues. The ends lost 1 base at V and 3 bases at J; junction bases unmatched: 6. The germline CDR1 and CDR2 sequences are SGHKS and YYEKEE (reference sequence).

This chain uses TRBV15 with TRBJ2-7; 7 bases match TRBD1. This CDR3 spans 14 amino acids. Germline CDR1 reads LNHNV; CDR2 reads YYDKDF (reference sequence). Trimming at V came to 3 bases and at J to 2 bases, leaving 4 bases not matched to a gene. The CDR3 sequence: CATSRDGQAYEQYF. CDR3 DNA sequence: TGTGCCACCAGCAGGGACGGACAGGCCTACGAGCAGTACTTC. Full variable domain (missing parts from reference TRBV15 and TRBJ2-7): DAMVIQNPRYQVTQFGKPVTLSCSQTLNHNVMYWYQQKSSQAPKLLFHYYDKDFNNEADTPDNFQSRRPNTSFCFLDIRSPGLGDTAMYLCATSRDGQAYEQYFGPGTRLTVT.

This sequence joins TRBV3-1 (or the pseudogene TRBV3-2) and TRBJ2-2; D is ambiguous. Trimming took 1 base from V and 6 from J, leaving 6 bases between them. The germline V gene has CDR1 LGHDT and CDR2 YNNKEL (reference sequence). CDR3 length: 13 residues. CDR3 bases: TGTGCCAGCAGCCAAGGAAGGCCCGGGGAGCTGTTTTTT. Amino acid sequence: CASSQGRPGELFF.

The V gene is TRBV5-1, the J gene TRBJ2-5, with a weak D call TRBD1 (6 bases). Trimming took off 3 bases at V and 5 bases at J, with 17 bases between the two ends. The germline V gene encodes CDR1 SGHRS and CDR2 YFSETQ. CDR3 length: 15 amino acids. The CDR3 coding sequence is TGCGCCAGCAGCTGGACAGCCCAGTCTCCTGAGACCCAGTACTTC. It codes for CASSWTAQSPETQYF.